This T cell receptor beta chain was identified during a study of blood T cells in healthy people across ages. A second roughly 6 to 11 cycle PCR used barcoded and J-beta primers. Template switching added a 12-random-nucleotide identifier to every cDNA molecule. TCRdb used MiXCR to reprocess the 5' RACE reads, holding one entry per CDR3 protein. This table has hundreds of thousands of distinct CDR3 sequences, approximately 59% appearing once. The TCR was taken from a man in his 60s in good health. Sample: blood.

For the CDR3, the DNA is TGTGCCAGCAATCGGGACAGGGGCTCCGGGGAGCTGTTTTTT. Translating gives CASNRDRGSGELFF. The chain recombines TRBV12-3 or TRBV12-4 with TRBJ2-2; 10 nucleotides agree with TRBD1. The CDR3 contains 14 residues. After removal of 7 bases from V and 6 bases from J, the junction contained 5 bases not matched to a gene.